This TCR beta chain was found in a study of identical twins. Study findings and constraints: Carriage of fewer insertions was seen in abundant cord blood beta clonotypes, whereas memory repertoires showed none. Among monozygotic twins, out-of-frame TCR alpha sharing exceeded what models predicted.

This clonotype came up a few times. Its antigen is unknown. There are 15 residues in the CDR3. Germline V lookup: CDR1 SGHDT, CDR2 YYEEEE. Trimming cost V 3 bases and J 5 bases; bases outside gene matches: 4. Healthy Caucasians alone served as donors. Template switching added a universal primer site; cDNA carried unique molecular identifiers. MiXCR, run by TCRdb on the 5' RACE reads, gives a single entry per CDR3 protein. The sample has some 900,000 distinct CDR3 sequences; around 12% are singletons. These same records also appear under a second study, on yellow fever vaccine responses in identical twins.

The chain links TRBV5-6 to TRBJ2-1; 11 nucleotides match TRBD1. The clonotype originates from a woman between 18 and 29 years old in good health. Material: PBMCs. The CDR3 sequence is CASSWDRGTNNEQFF. CDR3 DNA sequence: TGTGCCAGCAGCTGGGACAGGGGGACGAACAATGAGCAGTTCTTC.